One sample yielded the 22 T cell receptor beta chains listed below, sequenced in a study of spatial heterogeneity in lung cancer (dated by TCRdb to about 2019). The library was obtained by 5' RACE. For sequencing, a NextSeq 500 was employed. Through fastp at Q25 and MiXCR, TCRdb rebuilt clones from the public reads, retaining in-frame beta chains. When rows share a CDR3 protein, they turn into one entry using the most common DNA and genes. The sample contains 28,000 or so distinct CDR3 sequences, about 13% of them found a single time. The ten largest account for 25% of the sample. Per the publication, the time point label means: sample taken at primary tumor resection. TCR sequencing used whole RNA extracted from tumor and nontumor lung tissue, or from cryopreserved PBMC samples, without cell sorting. Here the sequenced sample was PBMCs, taken at surgery. The source of these receptors is a female donor with early-stage non-small cell lung cancer.

This clonotype has a count of ten or more. The chain uses TRBV5-1 and TRBJ2-1; D not resolved. The CDR3 loop spans 15 amino acids. Germline CDR1 reads SGHRS; CDR2 reads YFSETQ. V dropped 3 bases and J dropped 4 bases, with 14 bases sitting between them. The CDR3 DNA is TGCGCCAGCAGCTCACACGGGCCAGGATACAATGAGCAGTTCTTC. Its translation: CASSSHGPGYNEQFF. Drawing the rest from reference TRBV5-1 and TRBJ2-1, the complete variable domain is KAGVTQTPRYLIKTRGQQVTLSCSPISGHRSVSWYQQTPGQGLQFLFEYFSETQRNKGNFPGRFSGRQFSNSRSEMNVSTLELGDSALYLCASSSHGPGYNEQFFGPGTRLTVL.

The table lists this clonotype with a few counts. The chain combines TRBV27 with TRBJ2-3; a weak D match, TRBD2 (5 bases). In germline, CDR1 is MNHEY, CDR2 SMNVEV (reference sequence). This CDR3 comprises 15 residues. The V end was cut by 4 bases, the J end by 1 base, with 12 bases between. CDR3 sequence (DNA): TGTGCCAGCAGTTCGGACTCAGGAGGCACAGATACGCAGTATTTT. Protein: CASSSDSGGTDTQYF.

This clonotype turned up a few times. The chain couples TRBV12-3 or TRBV12-4 to TRBJ2-2, with 9 bases fitting TRBD2. The CDR3 loop spans 16 amino acids. With V trimmed by 5 bases and J by 2 bases, 6 bases remained unmatched. Here the CDR3 reads CASSERLAVNTGELFF. In nucleotides, the CDR3 is TGTGCCAGCAGTGAAAGACTAGCGGTAAACACCGGGGAGCTGTTTTTT.

The chain joins TRBV28 to TRBJ1-2, with D maybe TRBD1 (6 bases). The V gene's germline CDR1 is MDHEN and CDR2 SYDVKM. Trimming shortened V by 6 bases and J by 2 bases, and 13 bases separated the two germline ends. This CDR3 comprises 14 residues. CDR3 sequence (DNA): TGTGCCAGCAGGACAGGTGCACTGAACTATGGCTACACCTTC. It codes for CASRTGALNYGYTF.

This clonotype has a count of ten or more. V usage is TRBV20-1 and J usage is TRBJ1-1; D might be TRBD1 (5 bases). Trimming shortened V by 0 bases and J by 1 base, and 12 bases separated the two germline ends. The CDR3 contains 15 residues. From germline, CDR1 is DFQATT and CDR2 SNEGSKA (reference sequence). The CDR3 DNA sequence: TGCAGTGCTAGAGATCGGGGCCCTCAGAACACTGAAGCTTTCTTT. Protein: CSARDRGPQNTEAFF.

This clonotype was recorded many times. This chain links TRBV28 with TRBJ1-4; no clear D gene. The CDR3 extends over 14 amino acids. Trimming removed 6 bases from V and 8 bases from J, with 16 bases in between. Germline CDR1 reads MDHEN; CDR2 reads SYDVKM. This CDR3 is CASSPVRKDEKLFF. The CDR3 DNA reads TGTGCCAGCAGCCCGGTGAGGAAAGACGAAAAACTGTTTTTT. The whole variable domain, filled in from reference TRBV28 and TRBJ1-4, reads DVKVTQSSRYLVKRTGEKVFLECVQDMDHENMFWYRQDPGLGLRLIYFSYDVKMKEKGDIPEGYSVSREKKERFSLILESASTNQTSMYLCASSPVRKDEKLFFGSGTQLSVL.

Concerning this clonotype itself: Since a much larger clone is just one base distant, this may be a read error. V and J are TRBV19 and TRBJ2-1; a weak D match, TRBD2 (6 bases). This CDR3 comprises 15 residues. Germline loops: CDR1 LNHDA, CDR2 SQIVND (reference sequence). The V and J ends lost 3 bases and 6 bases respectively, with 15 bases between them. The CDR3 sequence: CASSISSVSINEQFF. CDR3 nucleotide sequence: TGTGCCAGTAGTATTTCTAGCGTGAGTATCAATGAGCAGTTCTTC.

This clonotype was seen repeatedly, ten times or more. This chain links TRBV7-2 with TRBJ2-1; D unclear. This CDR3 comprises 15 residues. V lost 1 base and J 0 bases, leaving 7 bases between the germline ends. Germline V gives CDR1 SGHTA, CDR2 FQGNSA. CDR3 protein: CASSLGSDSYNEQFF. In DNA, the CDR3 is TGTGCCAGCAGCTTAGGTTCAGACTCCTACAATGAGCAGTTCTTC.

This clonotype was counted many times. The CDR3 loop is CASSLRGTSSYNEQFF. CDR3 nucleotides: TGTGCCAGCAGTTTAAGAGGGACTAGCAGTTACAATGAGCAGTTCTTC. The chain is built from TRBV27 and TRBJ2-1; 9 bases align to TRBD2. The ends lost 2 bases at V and 4 bases at J; junction bases unmatched: 6. This CDR3 is built from 16 residues. CDR1 and CDR2 (germline): MNHEY, SMNVEV (reference sequence).

This clonotype was recorded at least ten times. The chain is built from TRBV7-9 and TRBJ1-5, with D maybe TRBD1 (6 bases). The germline CDR1 and CDR2 sequences are SEHNR and FQNEAQ (reference sequence). The CDR3 has 15 amino acids. The germline V and J ends were trimmed by 3 bases and 2 bases, with 11 bases remaining between them. The CDR3 loop is CASSFGGLGNQPQHF. CDR3 nucleotide sequence: TGTGCCAGCAGCTTCGGGGGGCTGGGCAATCAGCCCCAGCATTTT.

The chain couples TRBV20-1 to TRBJ1-1, with 7 bases aligning to TRBD1. The trim removed 6 bases at V and 9 bases at J, leaving 10 bases unmatched. The CDR3 contains 12 residues. In germline, CDR1 is DFQATT, CDR2 SNEGSKA (reference sequence). The CDR3 reads CSAALTGEKAFF. CDR3 nucleotide sequence: TGCAGTGCCGCACTCACAGGGGAAAAAGCTTTCTTT.

This clonotype occurred a few times. V and J are TRBV5-1 and TRBJ2-7, with 8 nucleotides matching TRBD1. CDR3 length: 13 residues. The V and J ends lost 1 base and 5 bases, in that order; junction bases with no gene match: 2. CDR1 and CDR2 (germline): SGHRS, YFSETQ. CDR3: CASSLQGAHEQYF. The CDR3 DNA is TGCGCCAGCAGCTTGCAGGGGGCCCACGAGCAGTACTTC.

This clonotype has a count of ten or more. This chain joins TRBV6-5 and TRBJ2-1, with 12 bases that match TRBD2. V lost 4 bases, J lost 5 bases, and 3 bases stayed unmatched. Germline CDR1 MNHEY, CDR2 SVGAGI. This CDR3 has 15 residues. In nucleotides, the CDR3 is TGTGCCAGCAGTTCCCTAGCGGGAGGGGACAATGAGCAGTTCTTC. Its translation: CASSSLAGGDNEQFF.

This clonotype was seen repeatedly, ten times or more. The rearrangement links TRBV28 to TRBJ1-3; D uncertain. V was pared by 5 bases and J by 3 bases, with 17 bases between. CDR1 is MDHEN, CDR2 SYDVKM, per germline. The CDR3 has 16 amino acids. CDR3 nucleotides: TGTGCCAGCAGTAGGACTAGGATTGGATTTGGAAACACCATATATTTT. Its protein product is CASSRTRIGFGNTIYF.

This clonotype was detected only a few times. The V gene is TRBV5-4, the J gene TRBJ2-1; 7 bases match TRBD1. Germline trimming cut 4 bases from V and 6 bases from J; bases unmatched to any gene: 4. The CDR3 sequence is 13 residues long. The germline V gene has CDR1 SGHNT and CDR2 YYREEE (reference sequence). The CDR3 sequence: CASSPRDSNEQFF. For the CDR3, the DNA is TGTGCCAGCAGCCCCAGGGACAGCAATGAGCAGTTCTTC. The variable domain in full, completed from reference TRBV5-4 and TRBJ2-1, reads ETGVTQSPTHLIKTRGQQVTLRCSSQSGHNTVSWYQQALGQGPQFIFQYYREEENGRGNFPPRFSGLQFPNYSSELNVNALELDDSALYLCASSPRDSNEQFFGPGTRLTVL.

Many counts were recorded for this clonotype. The chain combines TRBV29-1 with TRBJ2-1, with no clear D. Deletions cut 6 bases from V and 10 bases from J, with 10 bases between. Germline V CDR1 and CDR2: SQVTM, ANQGSEA. CDR3 length: 10 residues. The CDR3 nucleotides are TGCAGCGTCCTTTCTAGGGAGCAGTTCTTC. Amino acid sequence: CSVLSREQFF.

This clonotype showed up many times. The rearrangement links TRBV13 to TRBJ2-1; D not resolved. Germline-derived CDR1 and CDR2 are PRHDT and FYEKMQ (reference sequence). V dropped 2 bases and J dropped 1 base, with 0 bases sitting between them. The CDR3 length is 12 residues. The CDR3 loop reads CASSLSYNEQFF. The CDR3 nucleotides are TGTGCCAGCAGCTTATCCTACAATGAGCAGTTCTTC.

This clonotype was observed many times. The chain employs TRBV29-1 and TRBJ2-7; D not certain. Per the germline V gene, CDR1 is SQVTM and CDR2 is ANQGSEA. The CDR3 is 10 residues long. The CDR3 loop reads CIMVTYEQYV. DNA of the CDR3: TGCATTATGGTCACCTACGAGCAGTACGTC.

This sequence joins TRBV7-2 and TRBJ1-2; D unclear. The CDR3 covers 13 residues. With 5 bases removed from V and 8 bases from J, the gap between germline ends came to 15 bases. Germline V gene sequence: CDR1 SGHTA, CDR2 FQGNSA. CDR3 bases: TGTGCCAGCAGCCCCCTCCCGATGGGCGGCTACACCTTC. This sequence encodes CASSPLPMGGYTF.

This clonotype was found many times. The chain combines TRBV6-1 with TRBJ2-1; 13 positions match TRBD2. Germline V CDR1 and CDR2: MNHNS, SASEGT. This CDR3 spans 16 amino acids. V lost 4 bases to trimming and J lost 7 bases; unmatched junction nucleotides: 7. The CDR3 DNA reads TGTGCCAGCAGTGTCACTAGCGGGAGGGCCGTAAATGAGCAGTTCTTC. This translates into CASSVTSGRAVNEQFF.

In its sample, this clonotype was seen many times. The rearrangement uses TRBV7-9 and TRBJ2-7, with TRBD2 as a possible D gene (6 bases). The CDR3 loop spans 12 amino acids. Trimming shortened V by 0 bases and J by 6 bases, and 6 bases separated the two germline ends. Germline CDR1 reads SEHNR; CDR2 reads FQNEAQ (reference sequence). The CDR3 here is CASSLAGGEQYV. As DNA, the CDR3 is TGTGCCAGCAGCTTAGCCGGGGGCGAGCAGTACGTC.

This clonotype was seen ten or more times. The rearrangement links TRBV30 to TRBJ1-1; 11 bases are shared with TRBD1. CDR3 length equals 13 residues. Germline V lookup: CDR1 GTSNPN, CDR2 SVGIG (reference sequence). The V gene end was trimmed by 2 bases and the J gene end by 6 bases; junction bases not matched to a gene: 2. DNA for the CDR3: TGTGCCTGGAGTCCGGGACAGGGGGCTGAAGCTTTCTTT. Translated, it gives CAWSPGQGAEAFF.